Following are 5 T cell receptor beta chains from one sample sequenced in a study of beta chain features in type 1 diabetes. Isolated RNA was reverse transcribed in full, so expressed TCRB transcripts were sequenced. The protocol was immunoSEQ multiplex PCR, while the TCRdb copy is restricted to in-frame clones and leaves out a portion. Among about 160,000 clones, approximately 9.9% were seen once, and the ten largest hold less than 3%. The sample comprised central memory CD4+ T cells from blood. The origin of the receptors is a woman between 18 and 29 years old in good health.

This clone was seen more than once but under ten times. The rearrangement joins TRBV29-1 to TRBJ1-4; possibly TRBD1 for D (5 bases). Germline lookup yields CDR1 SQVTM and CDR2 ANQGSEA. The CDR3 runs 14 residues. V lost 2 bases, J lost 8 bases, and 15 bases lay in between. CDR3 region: CSVESSMTAEKLFF. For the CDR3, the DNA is TGCAGCGTTGAATCGAGTATGACAGCAGAAAAACTGTTTTTT.

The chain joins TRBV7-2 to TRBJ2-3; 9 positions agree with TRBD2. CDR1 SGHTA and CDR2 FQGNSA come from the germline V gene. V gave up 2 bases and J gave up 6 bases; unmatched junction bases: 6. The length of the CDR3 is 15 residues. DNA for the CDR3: TGTGCCAGCAGCTTATTTAGCGGGGGCTCGGATACGCAGTATTTT. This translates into CASSLFSGGSDTQYF. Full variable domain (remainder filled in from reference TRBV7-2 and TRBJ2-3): GAGVSQSPSNKVTEKGKDVELRCDPISGHTALYWYRQSLGQGLEFLIYFQGNSAPDKSGLPSDRFSAERTGGSVSTLTIQRTQQEDSAVYLCASSLFSGGSDTQYFGPGTRLTVL.

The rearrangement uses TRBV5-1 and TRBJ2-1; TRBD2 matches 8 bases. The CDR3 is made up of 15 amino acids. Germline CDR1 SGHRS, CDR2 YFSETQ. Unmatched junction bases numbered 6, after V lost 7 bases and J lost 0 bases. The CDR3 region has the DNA TGCGCCAGCCTAGCCCTAGCGGGCTCCTACAATGAGCAGTTCTTC. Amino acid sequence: CASLALAGSYNEQFF.

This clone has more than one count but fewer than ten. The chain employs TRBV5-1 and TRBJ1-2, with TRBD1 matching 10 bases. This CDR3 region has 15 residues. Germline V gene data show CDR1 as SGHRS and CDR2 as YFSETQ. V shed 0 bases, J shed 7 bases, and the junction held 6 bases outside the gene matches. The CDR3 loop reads CASSLETGGRGGYTF. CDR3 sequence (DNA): TGCGCCAGCAGCTTGGAGACAGGGGGCCGAGGTGGCTACACCTTC.

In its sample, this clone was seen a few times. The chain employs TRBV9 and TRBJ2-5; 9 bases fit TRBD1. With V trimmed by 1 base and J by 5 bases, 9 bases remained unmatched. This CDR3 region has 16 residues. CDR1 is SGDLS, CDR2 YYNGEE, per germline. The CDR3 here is CASSVPLGTGTETQYF. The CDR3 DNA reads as TGTGCCAGCAGCGTACCTCTCGGGACAGGGACGGAGACCCAGTACTTC.